This TCR beta chain is drawn from a study of CXCR3-negative and CXCR3-positive naive CD8 T cells. Study background: The study obtained 130 million to 150 million TRB reads, about 1.5 +/- 0.3 million per library.

This CDR3 contains 13 residues. Germline CDR1 is MGHDK and CDR2 is SYGVNS. Findings of the study overall: For memory CD8+ cells diversity was much lower, but both naive subsets had comparably high diversity. Memory cells diverged, while naive CXCR3-positive and CXCR3-negative cells had similar TRBV-TRBJ usage.

CD8+ T cell subsets were each sorted in triplicate, about 310,000 cells apiece. UMI labels and 5' RACE were used to prepare the TRB cDNA libraries. TCRdb re-analyzed the 5' RACE reads; it lists each CDR3 protein once, without DNA. The ten top clones account for 2% to 3%, within a sample of about 8,000 distinct CDR3 sequences. Concerning this clonotype: Its specificity is unknown.

Sequences were obtained from naive CXCR3- CD8+ T cells from blood. The subset: CD45RO-CCR7+CD27+CD95- naive CD8+ T cells lacking CXCR3 (TNR3-). The receptor comes from a human donor in good health. Some clones in this sample may be carry-over from other donors' samples. The chain recombines TRBV25-1 with TRBJ1-2. CDR3: CASSGPDVYDYTF.